This T cell receptor beta chain was identified during a study of shared clonotypes between healthy human individuals (TCRdb year 2020). For context, the study as a whole: The cohort included a few men and a couple of women between 18 and 49 years of age. For each donor, CD4 naive and CD4 memory were each given three plates, CD8 naive was given two plates, and CD8 memory was given one plate. The study deeply sequenced blood TCR repertoires of about 5 healthy adults to estimate repertoire size and the extent of clonotype sharing between individuals. Different laboratories and diverse techniques were used to prepare libraries and sequence TCR repertoires, to increase sequencing depth and limit assay-specific biases. Per donor, leukapheresis produced somewhere between about 0.94 and 8.9 billion PBMCs.

TCR CDR3 regions were amplified from genomic DNA by multiplex PCR using the deep immunoSEQ assay. Extracted genomic DNA from each cell subset was spread evenly across all wells of several immunoSEQ 96-well plates, with each plate serving as a replicate. For sorted subsets, approximately 210 ng of genomic DNA, equivalent to tens of thousands of T cell genomes, went into each replicate PCR. The purified libraries were quantified using a Qubit 3.0 fluorometer, sized with a Bioanalyzer 2100, and then quantified again using the KAPA Library Quantification kit. A separate single-read 150-cycle Illumina NextSeq 550 flow cell was used to sequence each immunoSEQ 96-well plate. In the authors' own workflow: Because the immunoSEQ output held only junctional sequences and lacked quality scores, the filtering could not match the filtering applied to full-length reads. To assign V/J genes and CDR3, sequences were annotated using PyIR, a Python wrapper for IgBLAST v1.9, with IMGT germline references. Any read was removed if the V/J assignment was weak (E-value above 1e-6), the CDR3 was missing, or the read contained stop codons, out-of-frame junctions, or ambiguous translated residues. A V3J clonotype was defined by an identical inferred V gene, J gene, and CDR3 amino acid sequence. The percentage overlap between two repertoires was calculated by dividing the number of shared unique clonotypes by the size of the smaller repertoire. Three approaches were used to assess repertoire richness: RTK rarefaction, the Chao1 estimator, and Recon v2.1 estimates of unobserved clonotypes. OLGA was used to compute generation probabilities for all TCRbeta clonotypes that the gDNA method yielded from several donors. TCRdb carries this immuneACCESS record with in-frame sequences only. Its versions omit some clonotypes, under half of them owing to an unresolved V gene in the studies checked, with the rest unexplained. V and J calls and clone size are those listed in that table; D and trimming were worked out from the DNA. In all, the sample holds some 900,000 clones, and approximately 80% of those were seen once. The ten largest clones represent over 1.3% of the sample.

Broader findings and caveats from the paper: Sharing across several donors was observed for 4.5% to 6.5% of naive CD4, about 4% of naive CD8, 2% to 2.5% of memory CD4, and around 0.42% of memory CD8 clonotypes. The genetic and exposure-history diversity represented was limited by the small number of donors. Pairwise subsampling led to the expectation that sequencing depth would affect the degree of clonotype sharing among donors. Sampling was restricted to blood, and TCR repertoires in tissues likely differ from the TCR repertoires found in blood. Compared with non-shared clonotypes, clonotypes shared by all four sorted-subset donors had higher generation probabilities. Naive subsets generally had larger estimated clonotype richness than memory subsets. Even with the large sequencing depth, rarefaction of the sorted-subset datasets indicated that sequencing was incomplete.

For this clone: No antigen is known for it. Per-base qualities were not stored, and no clone one base away is much larger.

Healthy HIV-negative adults with no recently reported acute infections or vaccinations were included as donors. Every donor was a Caucasian adult residing in Nashville, Tennessee, USA. CD4+ T cells were enriched by magnetic negative selection; naive cells were then positively selected on CD45RA, and the negative fraction formed the memory subset. Blood was collected by leukapheresis, and PBMCs were isolated by Ficoll-Histopaque density gradient centrifugation and then cryopreserved in liquid nitrogen vapor phase. Analytical flow cytometry was used to check the purity and quantity of each magnetically sorted T cell population. From each sorted fraction, genomic DNA was isolated and quantified by UV absorbance on a Nanodrop 2000c. This clonotype was sampled from a man between 18 and 29 years old in good health. Sequenced sample: memory CD4+ T cells sorted from blood. The label giving this sample's cell subset or site can be read as: CD45RA-negative fraction.

The sequenced DNA is TGCGCCAGCAGCTTGGATGGTAGAGGTTCCTACAATGAGCAGTTCTTC. This is translated as CASSLDGRGSYNEQFF. This receptor chain uses TRBV5-1 and TRBJ2-1, with the identity of the D gene unclear. The cysteine opens and the phenylalanine closes a CDR3 of 16 amino acids. Here the CDR3 DNA is all that survives: 48 bases in frame from base 1. Per the germline V gene, SGHRS is the CDR1 and YFSETQ is the CDR2. Between the V and J ends, shortened by 0 bases and 1 base respectively, the junction contains 11 bases.